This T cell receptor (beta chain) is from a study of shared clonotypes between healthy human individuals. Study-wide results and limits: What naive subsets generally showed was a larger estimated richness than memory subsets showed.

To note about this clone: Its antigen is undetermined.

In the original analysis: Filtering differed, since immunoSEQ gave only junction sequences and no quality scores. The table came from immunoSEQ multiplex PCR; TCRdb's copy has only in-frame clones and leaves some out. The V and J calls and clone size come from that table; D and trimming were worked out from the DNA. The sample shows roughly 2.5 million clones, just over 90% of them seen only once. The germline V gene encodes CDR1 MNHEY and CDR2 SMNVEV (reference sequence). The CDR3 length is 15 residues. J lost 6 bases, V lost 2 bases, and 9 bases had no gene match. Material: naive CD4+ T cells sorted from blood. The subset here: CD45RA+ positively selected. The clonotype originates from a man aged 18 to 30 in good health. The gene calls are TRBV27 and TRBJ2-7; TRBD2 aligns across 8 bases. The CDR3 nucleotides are TGTGCCAGCAGTTTAATGGGACTAGGGGCCCGCGAGCAGTACTTC. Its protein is CASSLMGLGAREQYF.